The TCR beta chain described here comes from a study of cytomegalovirus exposure and HLA in healthy donors. This clone was recorded only once. PCR involved 60 Vbeta and 13 Jbeta primers. Profiling relied on immunoSEQ multiplex PCR, and the TCRdb table lists in-frame clones only, not all of them. The top ten hold roughly 1.2% of the sample, which has 100,000 to 120,000 clones, roughly 80% seen once. CDR3 length: 14 amino acids. Germline loops: CDR1 MDHEN, CDR2 SYDVKM. Trimming shortened V by 6 bases and J by 5 bases, and 16 bases separated the two germline ends. The clonotype comes from a woman in her thirties in good health and CMV-seronegative. The V and J genes are TRBV28 and TRBJ1-1; a possible D gene is TRBD1 (5 bases). Sequencing was done on a sample of PBMCs. CDR3 sequence reads: CASREGPSWTEAFF. The CDR3 nucleotides are TGTGCCAGCAGGGAGGGACCGTCGTGGACTGAAGCTTTCTTT.